This T cell receptor (beta chain) was identified in a study of post-analysis software for immune sequencing data. On the study more broadly: In terms of disease course, relapsing-remitting, secondary progressive and progressive-relapsing multiple sclerosis were included.

Every TCR beta cDNA library bore unique molecular identifiers. Some 540,000 cDNA molecules were obtained from approximately 0.91 to 9.4 million T cells. TCRdb called the PCR reads again in MiXCR, with one record for every CDR3 protein. The table lists more than 450,000 distinct CDR3 sequences, under 40% of them singletons. Remarks on this clonotype: Its specificity is unknown.

Broader study findings: The authors found that F measure strongly co-clustered same-batch samples. Patients used about 5 TRBV segments, including TRBV5-6, TRBV5-1 and TRBV20-1, more often than controls. Significantly lower normalized Chao1 diversity was seen in multiple sclerosis patients than in controls.

Between the trimmed V and J ends, which lost 0 bases and 2 bases, there was a span of 11 bases. Germline assignment: CDR1 SGHRS and CDR2 YFSETQ. The CDR3 length is 15 residues. The clonotype was recovered from a girl aged 2-17 years with multiple sclerosis. The gene calls are TRBV5-1 and TRBJ1-1; possible D gene TRBD1, 6 bases. The sample was blood. The CDR3: CASSLGAGVNTEAFF. As DNA, the CDR3 is TGCGCCAGCAGCTTGGGGGCAGGGGTCAACACTGAAGCTTTCTTT. The whole variable domain, remainder taken from reference TRBV5-1 and TRBJ1-1, is KAGVTQTPRYLIKTRGQQVTLSCSPISGHRSVSWYQQTPGQGLQFLFEYFSETQRNKGNFPGRFSGRQFSNSRSEMNVSTLELGDSALYLCASSLGAGVNTEAFFGQGTRLTVV.